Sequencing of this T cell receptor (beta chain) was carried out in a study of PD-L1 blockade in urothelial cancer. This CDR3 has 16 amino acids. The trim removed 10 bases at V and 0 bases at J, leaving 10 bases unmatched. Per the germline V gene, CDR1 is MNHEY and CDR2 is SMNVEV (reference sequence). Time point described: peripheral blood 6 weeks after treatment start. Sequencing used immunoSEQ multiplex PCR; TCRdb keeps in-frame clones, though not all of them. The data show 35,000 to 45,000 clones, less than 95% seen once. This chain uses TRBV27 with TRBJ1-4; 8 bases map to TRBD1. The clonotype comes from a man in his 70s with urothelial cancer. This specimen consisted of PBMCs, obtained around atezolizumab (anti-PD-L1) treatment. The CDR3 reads CAIVKGTGPTNEKLFF. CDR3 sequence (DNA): TGTGCCATCGTAAAAGGGACAGGACCAACTAATGAAAAACTGTTTTTT.